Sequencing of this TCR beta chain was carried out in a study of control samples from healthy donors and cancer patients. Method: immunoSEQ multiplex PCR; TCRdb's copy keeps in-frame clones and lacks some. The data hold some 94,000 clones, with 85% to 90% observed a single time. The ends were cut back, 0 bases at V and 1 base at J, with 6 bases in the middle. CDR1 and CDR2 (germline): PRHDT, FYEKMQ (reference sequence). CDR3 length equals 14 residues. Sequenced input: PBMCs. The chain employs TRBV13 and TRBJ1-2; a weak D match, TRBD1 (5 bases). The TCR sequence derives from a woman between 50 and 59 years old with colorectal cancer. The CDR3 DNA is TGTGCCAGCAGCTTAGGGACAGTTAACTATGGCTACACCTTC. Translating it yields CASSLGTVNYGYTF.